These T cell receptor beta chains were read from a single sample in a study of blood T cell repertoires in COVID-19. Using immunoSEQ multiplex PCR, the repertoire was profiled, and TCRdb retains in-frame clones only, with some absent. The sample yields fewer than 400,000 clones, more than 85% seen once. Sequencing was done on a sample of peripheral blood. These receptor sequences come from a human donor in a cohort sampled during active COVID-19. Both conserved end residues are part of each CDR3. A D gene is named only where the DNA matches it firmly. Clone size is shown for a subset of rows, as once, few, many or a class of expanded clone.

v_gene	j_gene	d_gene	abundance	CDR3aa	CDR3nt
TRBV6-5	TRBJ1-1	NA	once	CASRDHTGFVTEAFF	TGTGCCAGCAGGGATCATACAGGGTTCGTGACTGAAGCTTTCTTT
TRBV5-1	TRBJ1-2	TRBD1	NA	CASSKARTGDGYTF	TGCGCCAGCAGCAAGGCACGGACAGGGGATGGCTACACCTTC
TRBV2	TRBJ2-5	NA	NA	CARATDQETQYF	TGTGCCAGAGCGACAGACCAAGAGACCCAGTACTTC
TRBV19	TRBJ2-2	TRBD2	NA	CASSIPTKRGTGELFF	TGTGCCAGTAGTATCCCGACTAAGCGGGGTACCGGGGAGCTGTTTTTT
TRBV6-5	TRBJ2-7	TRBD2	NA	CASSPTGLGYEQYF	TGTGCCAGCAGTCCTACAGGACTAGGCTACGAGCAGTACTTC
TRBV5-8	TRBJ2-7	NA	NA	CASSLADGGEYEQYF	TGTGCCAGCAGCTTGGCGGATGGGGGCGAATACGAGCAGTACTTC
TRBV10-3	TRBJ2-7	TRBD2	NA	CAISRPGLAGDNEQYF	TGTGCCATCAGCCGACCGGGACTAGCGGGAGATAACGAGCAGTACTTC
TRBV3-1/TRBV3-2	TRBJ2-3	NA	NA	CASSLAAGLGTDTQYF	TGTGCCAGCAGTCTCGCCGCGGGACTGGGCACAGATACGCAGTATTTT
TRBV6-1	TRBJ1-1	NA	NA	CASSDNSAEAFF	TGTGCCAGCAGCGACAACTCCGCTGAAGCTTTCTTT
TRBV28	TRBJ2-7	TRBD1	NA	CASSLGDSQIKYF	TGTGCCAGCAGTTTGGGGGACAGCCAGATCAAGTACTTC
TRBV2	TRBJ2-2	NA	few	CASSDRKTGELFF	TGTGCCAGCAGTGATAGAAAAACCGGGGAGCTGTTTTTT
TRBV3-1/TRBV3-2	TRBJ2-5	NA	NA	CASSQAVSQETQYF	TGTGCCAGCAGCCAAGCAGTCAGTCAAGAGACCCAGTACTTC
TRBV28	TRBJ1-1	NA	NA	CASDGWTGGTEAFF	TGTGCCAGCGACGGATGGACCGGAGGGACTGAAGCTTTCTTT
TRBV11-2	TRBJ1-4	NA	NA	CASSLASSGGGEKLFF	TGTGCCAGCAGCTTAGCCTCTAGCGGCGGAGGTGAAAAACTGTTTTTT
TRBV3-1/TRBV3-2	TRBJ1-5	NA	NA	CASSQRVSNQPQHF	TGTGCCAGCAGCCAACGGGTGAGCAATCAGCCCCAGCATTTT
TRBV19	TRBJ2-1	TRBD2	few	CASKRGRINEQFF	TGTGCCAGTAAGCGCGGGAGGATCAATGAGCAGTTCTTC
TRBV10-2	TRBJ2-1	TRBD2	NA	CASSGLAGGPGEQFF	TGCGCCAGCAGTGGATTGGCGGGAGGGCCGGGTGAGCAGTTCTTC
TRBV27	TRBJ2-3	NA	NA	CASSFRGLDTQYF	TGTGCCAGCAGTTTCAGGGGCTTGGATACGCAGTATTTT
TRBV6-5	TRBJ2-2	NA	NA	CASSSRLDSHTGELFF	TGTGCCAGCAGTTCCCGACTAGATTCCCACACCGGGGAGCTGTTTTTT
TRBV11-1	TRBJ2-1	NA	NA	CASSFRQDSYNEQFF	TGTGCCAGCAGCTTCAGGCAGGATTCCTACAATGAGCAGTTCTTC
TRBV13	TRBJ1-4	NA	NA	CASSGGPSGEKLFF	TGTGCCAGCAGCGGAGGACCTAGTGGGGAAAAACTGTTTTTT
TRBV5-6	TRBJ1-2	NA	NA	CASSSAPVGAGKYGYTF	TGTGCCAGCAGCTCAGCCCCAGTCGGTGCAGGGAAGTATGGCTACACCTTC
TRBV15	TRBJ2-1	TRBD2	NA	CATSALLAGGPSNEQFF	TGTGCCACCAGCGCGCTACTAGCGGGAGGGCCGAGTAATGAGCAGTTCTTC
TRBV30	TRBJ1-1	NA	NA	CAWLLSGITEAFF	TGTGCCTGGTTATTGTCAGGAATCACTGAAGCTTTCTTT
TRBV10-2	TRBJ1-4	TRBD1	NA	CASSEGQGQGEKLFF	TGCGCCAGCAGTGAGGGACAGGGACAGGGTGAAAAACTGTTTTTT
TRBV3-1/TRBV3-2	TRBJ2-1	NA	NA	CASSPRGRGEQFF	TGTGCCAGCAGCCCCCGTGGGCGGGGTGAGCAGTTCTTC
TRBV4-2	TRBJ2-7	NA	NA	CASSQEVSGGLQSYEQYF	TGTGCCAGCAGCCAAGAAGTAAGCGGCGGACTCCAATCCTACGAGCAGTACTTC
TRBV27	TRBJ1-2	NA	NA	CASSLLGQDGYTF	TGTGCCAGCAGTTTACTGGGGCAGGATGGCTACACCTTC
TRBV6-2/TRBV6-3	TRBJ2-5	TRBD2	NA	CASSRGGETQYF	TGTGCCAGCAGTCGCGGGGGAGAGACCCAGTACTTC
TRBV5-4	TRBJ1-2	NA	NA	CASSLLTGRNYGYTF	TGTGCCAGCAGCTTGTTAACAGGGAGAAACTATGGCTACACCTTC
TRBV15	TRBJ1-5	NA	few	CATSRRTLVNQPQHF	TGTGCCACCAGCCGCAGGACATTAGTCAATCAGCCCCAGCATTTT
TRBV30	TRBJ1-1	TRBD1	NA	CAWSKGGQGPKAFF	TGTGCCTGGAGCAAGGGGGGACAGGGTCCCAAAGCTTTCTTT
TRBV2	TRBJ1-3	TRBD1	once	CATTGGFSGNTIYF	TGTGCCACCACAGGGGGCTTCTCTGGAAACACCATATATTTT
TRBV2	TRBJ1-5	NA	NA	CASAGSESQHF	TGTGCCAGCGCGGGCTCCGAGTCCCAGCATTTT
TRBV10-3	TRBJ1-1	NA	NA	CAISEGAAEAFF	TGTGCCATCAGTGAGGGGGCCGCTGAAGCTTTCTTT
TRBV5-8	TRBJ1-6	NA	NA	CASSSPGPTSFNSPLHF	TGTGCCAGCAGCTCGCCGGGACCGACTAGTTTTAATTCACCCCTCCACTTT
TRBV28	TRBJ2-1	TRBD1	NA	CASSPPTGGSYNEQFF	TGTGCCAGCAGTCCCCCGACAGGGGGCTCCTACAATGAGCAGTTCTTC
TRBV25-1	TRBJ2-3	NA	few	CASSGLSDTQYF	TGTGCCAGCAGTGGACTCTCGGATACTCAGTATTTT
TRBV10-3	TRBJ2-7	TRBD1	NA	CAISGTGSYEQYF	TGTGCCATCAGTGGGACAGGATCCTACGAGCAGTACTTC
TRBV4-1	TRBJ1-5	TRBD1	NA	CASSQRAPGQGNRGNQPQHF	TGCGCCAGCAGCCAACGAGCCCCGGGACAGGGCAATCGGGGCAATCAGCCCCAGCATTTT
TRBV29-1	TRBJ2-5	NA	once	CSVGYGVQETQYF	TGCAGCGTTGGCTACGGGGTCCAAGAGACCCAGTACTTC
TRBV5-1	TRBJ2-5	TRBD2	NA	CASSSPKINRLAGEWLGKTQYF	TGCGCCAGCAGCTCGCCGAAAATAAACCGACTAGCGGGAGAGTGGCTGGGGAAGACCCAGTACTTC
TRBV11-1	TRBJ1-2	NA	NA	CASSSLEAALYTF	TGTGCCAGCAGCTCTCTTGAGGCGGCCCTATACACCTTC
TRBV13	TRBJ2-2	NA	NA	CASSRGRAGELFF	TGTGCCAGCAGCCGAGGCAGGGCCGGGGAGCTGTTTTTT